What follows are 25 T cell receptor beta chains derived from one specimen sequenced in a study of T cell repertoires in cytomegalovirus infection. TCRdb re-analysed the reads in MiXCR, keeping a single row per CDR3 protein. The sample contains about 830,000 distinct CDR3 sequences, about 31% of which appear only once. These TCRs' antigens remain unknown. The input for sequencing was cultured CD8+ T cells from PBMCs, taken from culture after CMV antigen stimulation. The receptors stem from a human donor in good health (CMV status not recorded). Some clones in this sample may be carry-over from other donors' samples.

The chain combines TRBV12-3 or TRBV12-4 with TRBJ2-3; perhaps TRBD2 as D (5 bases). The CDR3 totals 18 residues. Trimming removed 3 bases at V and 2 bases at J, with 21 bases between. CDR3 nucleotide sequence: TGTGCCAGCAGTTTCAAGGCAGGAAGACGGGGTAACACAGATACGCAGTATTTT. Translation: CASSFKAGRRGNTDTQYF.

This clonotype was counted between two and nine times. The chain links TRBV7-9 to TRBJ2-7; D tentatively reads TRBD1 or TRBD2 (6 bases each). Per the germline V gene, CDR1 is SEHNR and CDR2 is FQNEAQ (reference sequence). V lost 0 bases to trimming and J lost 12 bases, with 12 bases between them. There are 12 residues in the CDR3. For the CDR3, the DNA is TGTGCCAGCAGCTTAGCGCGAGGGGGGCGGTACTTC. Encoded protein: CASSLARGGRYF.

This sequence joins TRBV10-3 and TRBJ1-3; D perhaps matches TRBD1 (5 bases). CDR3 length: 18 residues. Germline-derived CDR1 and CDR2 are ENHRY and SYGVKD. The germline V and J ends were trimmed by 0 bases and 0 bases, with 15 bases remaining between them. The CDR3 region has the DNA TGTGCCATCAGTGAGTCGGGATGGGGGGACCTCTCTGGAAACACCATATATTTT. Its protein is CAISESGWGDLSGNTIYF.

The J gene is TRBJ1-2, the V gene TRBV10-3; D perhaps matches TRBD1 (5 bases). This CDR3 is 14 amino acids long. V shed 6 bases and J shed 2 bases, with 13 bases lying between them. From germline, CDR1 is ENHRY and CDR2 SYGVKD. CDR3 protein: CAISIGTANYGYTF. For the CDR3, the DNA is TGTGCCATCAGCATAGGGACCGCAAACTATGGCTACACCTTC.

V and J are TRBV6-2 or TRBV6-3 and TRBJ1-1, with unresolved D. Germline V gives CDR1 MNHEY, CDR2 SVGEGT. The V end was cut by 2 bases, the J end by 0 bases, with 13 bases between. There are 16 residues in the CDR3. CDR3 protein: CASSYRDPRMNTEAFF. CDR3 bases: TGTGCCAGCAGTTACAGAGACCCACGGATGAACACTGAAGCTTTCTTT.

The chain joins TRBV27 to TRBJ2-3, with D hard to call. Germline V gene data show CDR1 as MNHEY and CDR2 as SMNVEV (reference sequence). Trimming stripped 5 bases from V and 2 bases from J, with 14 bases between. The CDR3 has 15 amino acids. Here the CDR3 reads CASSPWKVNTDTQYF. The CDR3 DNA is TGTGCCAGCAGTCCGTGGAAAGTAAACACAGATACGCAGTATTTT.

The rearrangement links TRBV9 to TRBJ2-3; the D gene could be TRBD1 or TRBD2 (5 bases each). This CDR3 comprises 12 residues. Deletions cut 6 bases from V and 4 bases from J, with 9 bases between. The germline V gene has CDR1 SGDLS and CDR2 YYNGEE. CDR3 in DNA: TGTGCCAGCAACCGGGGACCAGATACGCAGTATTTT. Its protein product is CASNRGPDTQYF.

This clonotype showed up just a few times. The V call is TRBV6-5, the J call TRBJ2-2, with TRBD2 matching 13 bases. V was pared by 8 bases and J by 0 bases, with 6 bases of the junction left unmatched. This CDR3 has 17 amino acids. CDR1 MNHEY and CDR2 SVGAGI come from the germline V gene. The CDR3 DNA follows: TGTGCCAGCTCCAGACTAGCGGGGGGCCCGAACACCGGGGAGCTGTTTTTT. It yields the protein CASSRLAGGPNTGELFF.

The rearrangement joins TRBV18 to TRBJ2-7; D is perhaps TRBD1 (7 bases). V was trimmed by 3 bases and J by 5 bases, leaving 14 bases between them. Germline V gene data show CDR1 as KGHSH and CDR2 as LQKENI. The CDR3 loop spans 14 amino acids. The CDR3 coding sequence is TGTGCCAGCTCACCCGAACCAGGGGGGCACGAGCAGTACGTC. Translating it yields CASSPEPGGHEQYV.

The chain links TRBV4-1 to TRBJ1-2; D unclear. Trimming shortened V by 4 bases and J by 1 base, and 16 bases separated the two germline ends. The V gene's germline CDR1 is MGHRA and CDR2 YSYEKL. This CDR3 comprises 16 residues. The CDR3, as DNA: TGCGCCAGCAGCCGGTTAGACTGTTTCTGTAACTATGGCTACACCTTC. Its protein is CASSRLDCFCNYGYTF.

The chain uses TRBV11-3 and TRBJ2-1; no clear D. V lost 5 bases to trimming and J lost 8 bases, with 13 bases between them. Per the germline V gene, CDR1 is SGHNT and CDR2 is YENEEA. The CDR3 consists of 13 residues. The CDR3 loop reads CASSPGRSYEQFF. The CDR3 coding sequence is TGTGCCAGCAGCCCTGGACGGAGCTATGAGCAGTTCTTC.

The J gene is TRBJ1-1, the V gene TRBV19, with D unresolved. CDR3 length: 12 residues. Germline V CDR1 and CDR2: LNHDA, SQIVND (reference sequence). The germline V and J ends were trimmed by 3 bases and 5 bases, with 7 bases remaining between them. CDR3: CASSIFGTEAFF. The CDR3 DNA reads TGTGCCAGTAGTATCTTTGGGACTGAAGCTTTCTTT.

This clonotype has only a few counts. This sequence joins TRBV10-3 and TRBJ1-6; D not certain. With 2 bases removed from V and 2 bases from J, the gap between germline ends came to 22 bases. The CDR3 is made up of 20 amino acids. Germline V gene sequence: CDR1 ENHRY, CDR2 SYGVKD. The CDR3 region is CAISEGPFGNRSAYNSPLHF. The CDR3 nucleotides are TGTGCCATCAGTGAGGGGCCCTTTGGGAACCGAAGCGCCTATAATTCACCCCTCCACTTT.

V and J are TRBV4-1 and TRBJ2-2, with D perhaps matching TRBD2 (7 bases). This CDR3 contains 17 residues. Germline loops: CDR1 MGHRA, CDR2 YSYEKL. Trimming took off 5 bases at V and 4 bases at J, with 20 bases between the two ends. CDR3 DNA: TGCGCCAGCAGCTCTCCTAGGGAGGGGGGGCTCACCGGGGAGCTGTTTTTT. It translates to CASSSPREGGLTGELFF.

This clonotype was observed a handful of times. The chain recombines TRBV6-1 with TRBJ1-6; possible D gene TRBD1, 5 bases. Germline V lookup: CDR1 MNHNS, CDR2 SASEGT. There are 15 residues in the CDR3. The germline V and J ends were trimmed by 2 bases and 1 base, with 6 bases remaining between them. The CDR3, as DNA: TGTGCCAGCAGTGAAAAGGGGTCCTATAATTCACCCCTCCACTTT. It yields the protein CASSEKGSYNSPLHF.

The chain links TRBV7-2 to TRBJ2-1; perhaps TRBD2 as D (5 bases). This CDR3 has 15 amino acids. Trimming pared 5 bases from V and 0 bases from J, leaving 11 bases between. The germline gives CDR1 SGHTA, CDR2 FQGNSA. The CDR3 DNA follows: TGTGCCAGCAGCCAAGGACTGTACTCCTACAATGAGCAGTTCTTC. This gives the protein CASSQGLYSYNEQFF.

This clonotype was counted a few times. The chain uses TRBV4-1 and TRBJ1-1, with D maybe TRBD1 (6 bases). This CDR3 has 15 residues. Germline CDR1 and CDR2: MGHRA and YSYEKL. The V and J ends lost 0 bases and 4 bases respectively, with 12 bases between them. CDR3 in amino acids: CASSQEPGAATEAFF. CDR3 coding DNA: TGCGCCAGCAGCCAAGAACCGGGGGCGGCCACTGAAGCTTTCTTT.

There are many counts of this clonotype. This sequence joins TRBV6-1 and TRBJ1-1, with TRBD1 identical over 8 bases. In germline, CDR1 is MNHNS, CDR2 SASEGT. CDR3 length: 13 amino acids. V shed 8 bases and J 11 bases; nucleotides not matched to a gene: 13. This CDR3 reads CASGLSNRGDAFF. The DNA for the CDR3 is TGTGCCAGCGGCTTGTCCAACAGGGGGGATGCTTTCTTT.

V gene TRBV12-3 or TRBV12-4 combines with J gene TRBJ1-2; TRBD1 might be the D (5 bases). Between the trimmed V and J ends, which lost 7 bases and 8 bases, there was a span of 17 bases. The CDR3 totals 13 residues. CDR3 protein: CASTLSRVEGYTF. The DNA for the CDR3 is TGTGCCAGCACCCTTAGCAGGGTTGAGGGCTACACCTTC.

This chain links TRBV9 with TRBJ2-3; 8 bases map to TRBD2. Germline V gene sequence: CDR1 SGDLS, CDR2 YYNGEE. V dropped 0 bases and J dropped 3; count of bases not matched to a gene: 3. CDR3 length equals 15 residues. CDR3 sequence: CASSVGAGATDTQYF. The CDR3 DNA sequence: TGTGCCAGCAGCGTAGGAGCGGGGGCAACAGATACGCAGTATTTT.

The rearrangement joins TRBV15 to TRBJ2-5; tentative D call: TRBD1 (6 bases). Germline V lookup: CDR1 LNHNV, CDR2 YYDKDF (reference sequence). The CDR3 has 16 amino acids. V gave up 6 bases and J gave up 3 bases, with 20 bases separating them. The CDR3 nucleotides read TGTGCCACCAGAAACAGGGAAGGGATCTACAAAGAGACCCAGTACTTC. This codes for CATRNREGIYKETQYF.

This clonotype was observed a few times. J is TRBJ1-6 and V is TRBV6-1; D not resolved. The germline V gene has CDR1 MNHNS and CDR2 SASEGT. V was trimmed by 1 base and J by 7 bases, leaving 8 bases between them. CDR3 length: 14 amino acids. The CDR3 here is CASSEGGWNSPLHF. The CDR3 DNA sequence: TGTGCCAGCAGTGAAGGAGGGTGGAATTCACCCCTCCACTTT.

This clonotype was found many times. The chain employs TRBV7-2 and TRBJ2-7, with TRBD1 matching over 11 bases. Germline lookup yields CDR1 SGHTA and CDR2 FQGNSA. V trimming: 1 base; J trimming: 4 bases; junction bases outside the gene matches: 3. The CDR3 has 15 amino acids. The CDR3 spells CASSLGTGGRYEQYF. DNA of the CDR3: TGTGCCAGCAGCTTAGGGACAGGGGGCCGGTACGAGCAGTACTTC.

The V gene is TRBV19, the J gene TRBJ2-4, with D unresolved. The CDR3 runs 19 residues. CDR1 and CDR2 (germline): LNHDA, SQIVND (reference sequence). The germline V and J ends were trimmed by 6 bases and 0 bases, with 24 bases remaining between them. The DNA for the CDR3 is TGTGCCAGTAGAGGGCTATTCGAGGCTGCTGGTGCAGCCAAAAACATTCAGTACTTC. Translating it yields CASRGLFEAAGAAKNIQYF.

This clonotype was detected a few times. This chain uses TRBV27 with TRBJ1-3; 9 nucleotides align to TRBD1. The CDR3 consists of 16 residues. The V gene end was trimmed by 5 bases and the J gene end by 2 bases; junction bases not matched to a gene: 7. Germline V gene lookup returns CDR1 MNHEY and CDR2 SMNVEV (reference sequence). The CDR3 DNA sequence: TGTGCCAGCAGTAGGGGGACAGGGCTCACTGGAAACACCATATATTTT. Its protein is CASSRGTGLTGNTIYF.